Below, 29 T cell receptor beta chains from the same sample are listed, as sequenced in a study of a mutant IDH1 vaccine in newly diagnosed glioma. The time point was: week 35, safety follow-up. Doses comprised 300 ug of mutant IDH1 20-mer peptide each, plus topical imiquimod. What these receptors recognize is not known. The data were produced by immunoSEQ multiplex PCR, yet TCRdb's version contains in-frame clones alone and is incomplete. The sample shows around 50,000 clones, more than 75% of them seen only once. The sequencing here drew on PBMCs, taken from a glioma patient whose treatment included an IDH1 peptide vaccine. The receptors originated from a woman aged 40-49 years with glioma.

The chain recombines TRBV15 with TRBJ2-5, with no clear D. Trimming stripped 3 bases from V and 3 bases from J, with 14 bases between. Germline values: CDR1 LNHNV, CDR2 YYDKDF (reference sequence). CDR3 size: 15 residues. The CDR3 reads CATSSRAWEEETQYF. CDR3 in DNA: TGTGCCACCAGCAGCCGCGCCTGGGAAGAAGAGACCCAGTACTTC.

As DNA, the CDR3 is TGTGCCAGCAGCCGGCCTGGGTTTGTGTCCTCTGGGGCCAACGTCCTGACTTTC. Translating gives CASSRPGFVSSGANVLTF. The rearrangement joins TRBV7-2 to TRBJ2-6; no clear D gene. Germline CDR1 and CDR2: SGHTA and FQGNSA. V lost 5 bases and J lost 0, with 17 bases in between. The CDR3 contains 18 residues.

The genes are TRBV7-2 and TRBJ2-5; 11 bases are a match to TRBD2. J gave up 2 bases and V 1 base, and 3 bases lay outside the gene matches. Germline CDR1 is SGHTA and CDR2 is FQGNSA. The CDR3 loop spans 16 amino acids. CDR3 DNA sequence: TGTGCCAGCAGCTTAGGGGGGACTAGCGGTCAAGAGACCCAGTACTTC. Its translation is CASSLGGTSGQETQYF.

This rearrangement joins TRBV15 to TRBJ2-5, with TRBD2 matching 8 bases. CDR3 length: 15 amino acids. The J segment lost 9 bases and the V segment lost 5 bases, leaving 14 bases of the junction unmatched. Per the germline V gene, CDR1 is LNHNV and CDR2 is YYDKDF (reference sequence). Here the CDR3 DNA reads TGTGCCACCAGCTTTCAACGGGCTAGCGGGTGGGCCCAGTACTTC. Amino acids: CATSFQRASGWAQYF. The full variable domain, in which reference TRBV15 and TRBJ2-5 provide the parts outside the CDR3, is DAMVIQNPRYQVTQFGKPVTLSCSQTLNHNVMYWYQQKSSQAPKLLFHYYDKDFNNEADTPDNFQSRRPNTSFCFLDIRSPGLGDTAMYLCATSFQRASGWAQYFGPGTRLLVL.

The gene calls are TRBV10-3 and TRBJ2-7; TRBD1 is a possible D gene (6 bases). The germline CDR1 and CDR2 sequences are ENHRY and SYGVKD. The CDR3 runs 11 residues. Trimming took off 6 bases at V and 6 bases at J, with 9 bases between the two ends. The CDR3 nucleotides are TGTGCCATCAGACAGGGTTCCGAGCAGTACTTC. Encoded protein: CAIRQGSEQYF.

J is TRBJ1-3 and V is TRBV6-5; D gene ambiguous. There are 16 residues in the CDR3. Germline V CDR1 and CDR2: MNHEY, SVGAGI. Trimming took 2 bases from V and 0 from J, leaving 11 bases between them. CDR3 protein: CASSYTHGVSGNTIYF. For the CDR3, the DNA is TGTGCCAGCAGTTACACTCACGGGGTCTCTGGAAACACCATATATTTT.

This CDR3 is CASSEALWTSGGQETQYF. The CDR3 DNA reads TGTGCCAGCAGTGAAGCACTCTGGACTAGCGGGGGGCAAGAGACCCAGTACTTC. The chain couples TRBV6-1 to TRBJ2-5, with 14 bases aligning to TRBD2. With V trimmed by 0 bases and J by 2 bases, 5 bases remained unmatched. The V gene's germline CDR1 is MNHNS and CDR2 SASEGT. The CDR3 loop spans 18 amino acids.

This CDR3 is CRWFRVAGYEQYF. CDR3 nucleotide sequence: TGCAGGTGGTTCAGGGTGGCAGGCTACGAGCAGTACTTC. This chain uses TRBV29-1 with TRBJ2-7, with a weak D call TRBD1 (5 bases). The CDR3 consists of 13 residues. Germline CDR1 is SQVTM and CDR2 is ANQGSEA.

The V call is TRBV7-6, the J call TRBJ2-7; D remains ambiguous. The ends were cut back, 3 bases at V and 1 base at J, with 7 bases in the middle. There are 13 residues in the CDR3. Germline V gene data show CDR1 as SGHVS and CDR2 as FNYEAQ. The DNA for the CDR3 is TGTGCCAGCAGCTTTGCGGAGTCCTACGAGCAGTACTTC. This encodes CASSFAESYEQYF.

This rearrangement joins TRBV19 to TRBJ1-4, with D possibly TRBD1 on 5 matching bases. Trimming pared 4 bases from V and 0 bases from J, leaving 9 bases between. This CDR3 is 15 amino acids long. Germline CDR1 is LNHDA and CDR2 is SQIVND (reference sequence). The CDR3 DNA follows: TGTGCCAGTAGTAGAGACAGCACAACTAATGAAAAACTGTTTTTT. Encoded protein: CASSRDSTTNEKLFF.

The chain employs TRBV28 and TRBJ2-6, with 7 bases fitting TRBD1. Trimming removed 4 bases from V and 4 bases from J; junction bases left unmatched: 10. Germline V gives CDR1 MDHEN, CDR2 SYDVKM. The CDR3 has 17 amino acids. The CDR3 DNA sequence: TGTGCCAGCAGTTACTTAGACAGGGAAGCCGGGGCCAACGTCCTGACTTTC. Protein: CASSYLDREAGANVLTF.

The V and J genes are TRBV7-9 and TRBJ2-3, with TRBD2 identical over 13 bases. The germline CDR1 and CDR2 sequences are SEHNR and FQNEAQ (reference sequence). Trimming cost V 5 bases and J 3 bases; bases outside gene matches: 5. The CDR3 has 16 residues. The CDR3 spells CASSPLAGGLTDTQYF. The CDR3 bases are TGTGCCAGCAGCCCACTAGCGGGGGGGTTAACAGATACGCAGTATTTT.

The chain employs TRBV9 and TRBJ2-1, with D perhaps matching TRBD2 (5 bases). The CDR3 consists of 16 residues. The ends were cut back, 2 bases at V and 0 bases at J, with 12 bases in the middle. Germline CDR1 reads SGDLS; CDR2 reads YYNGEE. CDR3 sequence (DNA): TGTGCCAGCAGCGTCGTAGCGCAGAGCTCCTACAATGAGCAGTTCTTC. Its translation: CASSVVAQSSYNEQFF. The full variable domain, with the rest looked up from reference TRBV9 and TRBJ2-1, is DSGVTQTPKHLITATGQRVTLRCSPRSGDLSVYWYQQSLDQGLQFLIQYYNGEERAKGNILERFSAQQFPDLHSELNLSSLELGDSALYFCASSVVAQSSYNEQFFGPGTRLTVL.

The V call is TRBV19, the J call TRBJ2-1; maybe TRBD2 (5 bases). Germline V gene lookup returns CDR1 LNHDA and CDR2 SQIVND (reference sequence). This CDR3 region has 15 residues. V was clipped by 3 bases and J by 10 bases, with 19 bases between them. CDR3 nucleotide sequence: TGTGCCAGTAGTATTAGAGCGGCTCCCTCCCAAGAGCAGTTCTTC. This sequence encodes CASSIRAAPSQEQFF.

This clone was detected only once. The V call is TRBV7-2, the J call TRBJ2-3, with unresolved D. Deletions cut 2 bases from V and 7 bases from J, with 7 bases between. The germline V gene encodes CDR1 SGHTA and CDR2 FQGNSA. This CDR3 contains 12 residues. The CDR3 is CASSLSRHTQYF. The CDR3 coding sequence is TGTGCCAGCAGCTTAAGTAGACATACGCAGTATTTT.

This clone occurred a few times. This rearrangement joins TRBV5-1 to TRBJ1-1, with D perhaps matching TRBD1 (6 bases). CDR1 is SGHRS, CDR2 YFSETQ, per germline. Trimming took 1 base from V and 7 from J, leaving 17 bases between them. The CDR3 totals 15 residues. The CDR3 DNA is TGCGCCAGCAGCTTGTTCACAGGGACGGTCGATGAAGCTTTCTTT. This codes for CASSLFTGTVDEAFF. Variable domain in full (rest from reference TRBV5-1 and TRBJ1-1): KAGVTQTPRYLIKTRGQQVTLSCSPISGHRSVSWYQQTPGQGLQFLFEYFSETQRNKGNFPGRFSGRQFSNSRSEMNVSTLELGDSALYLCASSLFTGTVDEAFFGQGTRLTVV.

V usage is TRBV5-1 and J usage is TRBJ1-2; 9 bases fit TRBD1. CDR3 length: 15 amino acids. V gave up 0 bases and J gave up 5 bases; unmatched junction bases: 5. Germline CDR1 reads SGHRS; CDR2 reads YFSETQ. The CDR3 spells CASSLEGQGGYGYTF. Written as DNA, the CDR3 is TGCGCCAGCAGCTTGGAGGGACAGGGAGGATATGGCTACACCTTC.

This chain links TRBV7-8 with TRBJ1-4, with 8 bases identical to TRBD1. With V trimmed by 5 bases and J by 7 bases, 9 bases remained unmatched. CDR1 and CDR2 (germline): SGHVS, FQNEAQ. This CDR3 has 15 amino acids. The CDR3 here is CASSMDRADGEKLFF. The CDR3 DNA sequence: TGTGCCAGCAGCATGGACAGGGCGGATGGTGAAAAACTGTTTTTT.

The CDR3 loop reads CASQTGSGEKLFF. The CDR3 bases are TGTGCCAGCCAGACAGGTTCGGGTGAAAAACTGTTTTTT. The gene calls are TRBV28 and TRBJ1-4, with D possibly matching TRBD1 (6 bases). This CDR3 comprises 13 residues. V lost 8 bases, J lost 7 bases, and 14 bases lay in between. Germline assignment: CDR1 MDHEN and CDR2 SYDVKM.

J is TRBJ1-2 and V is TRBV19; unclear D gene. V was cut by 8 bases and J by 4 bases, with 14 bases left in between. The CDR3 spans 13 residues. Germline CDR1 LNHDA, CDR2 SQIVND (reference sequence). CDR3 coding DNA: TGTGCCAGTGGCCAAGGGAGGGCCTATGGCTACACCTTC. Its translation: CASGQGRAYGYTF.

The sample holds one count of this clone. The CDR3 DNA reads TGTGCCAGCAGCGCTAAGGGGGGAGGGAATGAAAAACTGTTTTTT. Translation gives CASSAKGGGNEKLFF. The rearrangement joins TRBV7-2 to TRBJ1-4, with a possible D match to TRBD1 (6 bases). CDR1 SGHTA and CDR2 FQGNSA come from the germline V gene. The CDR3 totals 15 residues. The ends were cut back, 5 bases at V and 5 bases at J, with 15 bases in the middle.

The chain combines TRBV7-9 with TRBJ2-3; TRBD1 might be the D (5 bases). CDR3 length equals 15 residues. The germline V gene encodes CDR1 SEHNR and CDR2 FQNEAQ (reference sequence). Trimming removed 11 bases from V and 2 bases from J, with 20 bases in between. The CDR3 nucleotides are TGTGCCGGACGACAGTGGGCAGACCTCACAGATACGCAGTATTTT. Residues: CAGRQWADLTDTQYF.

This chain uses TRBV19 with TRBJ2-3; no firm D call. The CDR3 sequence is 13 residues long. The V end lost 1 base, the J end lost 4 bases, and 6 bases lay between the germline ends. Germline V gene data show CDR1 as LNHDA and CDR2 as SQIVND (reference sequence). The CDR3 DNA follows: TGTGCCAGTAGTATAGTTCGGGCAGATACGCAGTATTTT. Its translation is CASSIVRADTQYF.

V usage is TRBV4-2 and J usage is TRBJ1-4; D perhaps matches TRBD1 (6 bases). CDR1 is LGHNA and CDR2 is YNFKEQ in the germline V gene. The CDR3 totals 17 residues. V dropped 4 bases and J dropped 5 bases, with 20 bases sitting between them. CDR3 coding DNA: TGTGCCAGCAGCCTGCAGGGGAGGACGCGGAGCAATGAAAAACTGTTTTTT. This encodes CASSLQGRTRSNEKLFF.

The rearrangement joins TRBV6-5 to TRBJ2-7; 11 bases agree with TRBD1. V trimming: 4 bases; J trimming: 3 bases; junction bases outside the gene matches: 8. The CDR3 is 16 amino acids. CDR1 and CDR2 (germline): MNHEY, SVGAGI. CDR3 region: CASSSGEGTGGYEQYF. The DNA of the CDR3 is TGTGCCAGCAGTTCCGGGGAGGGGACAGGGGGCTACGAGCAGTACTTC.

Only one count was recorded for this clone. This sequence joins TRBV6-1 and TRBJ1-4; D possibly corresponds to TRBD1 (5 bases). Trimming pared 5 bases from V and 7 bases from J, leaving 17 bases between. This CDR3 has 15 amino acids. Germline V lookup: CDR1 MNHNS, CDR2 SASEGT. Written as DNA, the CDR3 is TGTGCCAGCAGTACCCAGGGAGGGTACTCTGAAAAACTGTTTTTT. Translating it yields CASSTQGGYSEKLFF.

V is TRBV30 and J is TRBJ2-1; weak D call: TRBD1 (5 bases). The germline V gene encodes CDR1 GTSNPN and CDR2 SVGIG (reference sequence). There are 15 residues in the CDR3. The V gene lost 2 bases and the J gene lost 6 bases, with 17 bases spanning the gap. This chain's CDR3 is CAWSRFNQGVNEQFF. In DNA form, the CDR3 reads TGTGCCTGGAGTCGATTCAACCAGGGCGTCAATGAGCAGTTCTTC.

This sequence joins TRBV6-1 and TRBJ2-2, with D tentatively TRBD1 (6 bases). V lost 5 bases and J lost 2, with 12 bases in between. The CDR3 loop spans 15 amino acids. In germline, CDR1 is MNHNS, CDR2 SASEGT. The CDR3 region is CASSLGQINTGELFF. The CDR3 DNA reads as TGTGCCAGCAGTCTCGGACAGATTAACACCGGGGAGCTGTTTTTT.

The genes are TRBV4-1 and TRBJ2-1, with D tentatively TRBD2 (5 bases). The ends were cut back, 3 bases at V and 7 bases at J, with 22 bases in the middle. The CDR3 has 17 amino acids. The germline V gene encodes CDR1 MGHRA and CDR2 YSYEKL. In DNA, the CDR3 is TGCGCCAGCAGCCAGGCCCCCACAGAGGGTCTGGGGAATGAGCAGTTCTTC. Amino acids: CASSQAPTEGLGNEQFF.